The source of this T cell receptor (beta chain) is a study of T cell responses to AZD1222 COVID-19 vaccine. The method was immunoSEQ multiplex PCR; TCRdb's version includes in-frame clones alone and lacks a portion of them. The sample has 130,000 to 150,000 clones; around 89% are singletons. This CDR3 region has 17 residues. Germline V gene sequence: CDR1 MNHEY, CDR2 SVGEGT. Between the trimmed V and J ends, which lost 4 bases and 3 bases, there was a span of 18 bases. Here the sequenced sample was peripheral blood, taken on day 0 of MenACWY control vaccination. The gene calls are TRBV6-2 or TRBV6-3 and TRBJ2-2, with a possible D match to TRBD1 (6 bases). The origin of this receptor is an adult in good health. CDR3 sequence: CASSFTGTRADTGELFF. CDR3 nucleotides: TGTGCCAGCAGTTTTACCGGGACACGAGCCGACACCGGGGAGCTGTTTTTT.